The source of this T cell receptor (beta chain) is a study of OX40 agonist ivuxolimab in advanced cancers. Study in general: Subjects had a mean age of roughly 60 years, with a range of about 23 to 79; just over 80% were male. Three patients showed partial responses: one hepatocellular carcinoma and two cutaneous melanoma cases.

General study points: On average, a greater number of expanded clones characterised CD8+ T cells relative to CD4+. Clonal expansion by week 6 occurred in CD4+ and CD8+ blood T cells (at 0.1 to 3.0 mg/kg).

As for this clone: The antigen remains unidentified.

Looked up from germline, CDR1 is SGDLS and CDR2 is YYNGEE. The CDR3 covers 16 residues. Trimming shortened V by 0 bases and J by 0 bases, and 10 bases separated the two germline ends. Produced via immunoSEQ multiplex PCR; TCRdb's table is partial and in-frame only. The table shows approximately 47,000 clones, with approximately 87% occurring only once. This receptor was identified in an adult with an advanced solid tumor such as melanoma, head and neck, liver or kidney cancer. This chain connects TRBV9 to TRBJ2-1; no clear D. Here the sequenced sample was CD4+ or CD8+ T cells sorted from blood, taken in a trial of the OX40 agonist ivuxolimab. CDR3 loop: CASSVDGRSSYNEQFF. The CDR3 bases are TGTGCCAGCAGCGTAGACGGGCGGAGCTCCTACAATGAGCAGTTCTTC.